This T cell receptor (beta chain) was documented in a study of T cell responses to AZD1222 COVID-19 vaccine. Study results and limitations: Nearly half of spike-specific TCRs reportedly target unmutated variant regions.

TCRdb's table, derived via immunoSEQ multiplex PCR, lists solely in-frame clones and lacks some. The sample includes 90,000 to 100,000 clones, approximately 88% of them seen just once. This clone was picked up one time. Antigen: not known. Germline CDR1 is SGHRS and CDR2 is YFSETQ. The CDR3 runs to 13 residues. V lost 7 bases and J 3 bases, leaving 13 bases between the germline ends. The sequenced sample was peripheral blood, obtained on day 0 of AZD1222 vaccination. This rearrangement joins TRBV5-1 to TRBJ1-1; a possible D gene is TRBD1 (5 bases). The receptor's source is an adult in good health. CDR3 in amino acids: CASHNSRDTEAFF. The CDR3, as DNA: TGCGCCAGCCATAACTCCAGGGACACTGAAGCTTTCTTT.